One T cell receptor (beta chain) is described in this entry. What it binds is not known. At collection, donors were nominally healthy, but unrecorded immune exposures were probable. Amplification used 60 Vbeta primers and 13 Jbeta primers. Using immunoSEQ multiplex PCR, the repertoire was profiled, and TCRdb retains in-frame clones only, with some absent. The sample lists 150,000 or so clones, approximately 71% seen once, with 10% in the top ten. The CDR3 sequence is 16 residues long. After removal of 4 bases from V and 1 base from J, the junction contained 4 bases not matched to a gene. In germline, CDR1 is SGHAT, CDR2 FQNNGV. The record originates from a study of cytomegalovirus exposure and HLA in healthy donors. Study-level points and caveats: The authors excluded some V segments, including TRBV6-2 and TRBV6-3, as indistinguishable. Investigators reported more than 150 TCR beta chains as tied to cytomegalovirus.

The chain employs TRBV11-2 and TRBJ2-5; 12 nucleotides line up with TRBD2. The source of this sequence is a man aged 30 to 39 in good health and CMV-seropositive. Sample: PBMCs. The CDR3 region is CASSSRTSGTQETQYF. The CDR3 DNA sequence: TGTGCCAGCAGCTCTCGGACTAGCGGGACCCAAGAGACCCAGTACTTC.